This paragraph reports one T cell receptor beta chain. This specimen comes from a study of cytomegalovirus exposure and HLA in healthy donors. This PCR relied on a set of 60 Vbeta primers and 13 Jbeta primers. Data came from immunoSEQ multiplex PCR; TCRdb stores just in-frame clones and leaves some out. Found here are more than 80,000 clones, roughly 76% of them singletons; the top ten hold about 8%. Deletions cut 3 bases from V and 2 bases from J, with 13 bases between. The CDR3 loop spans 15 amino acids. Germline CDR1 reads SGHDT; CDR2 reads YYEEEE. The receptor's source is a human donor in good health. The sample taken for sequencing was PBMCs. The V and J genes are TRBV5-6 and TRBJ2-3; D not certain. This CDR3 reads CASSYLRRSTDTQYF. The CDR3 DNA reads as TGTGCCAGCAGCTACCTTCGCCGGTCCACAGATACGCAGTATTTT.